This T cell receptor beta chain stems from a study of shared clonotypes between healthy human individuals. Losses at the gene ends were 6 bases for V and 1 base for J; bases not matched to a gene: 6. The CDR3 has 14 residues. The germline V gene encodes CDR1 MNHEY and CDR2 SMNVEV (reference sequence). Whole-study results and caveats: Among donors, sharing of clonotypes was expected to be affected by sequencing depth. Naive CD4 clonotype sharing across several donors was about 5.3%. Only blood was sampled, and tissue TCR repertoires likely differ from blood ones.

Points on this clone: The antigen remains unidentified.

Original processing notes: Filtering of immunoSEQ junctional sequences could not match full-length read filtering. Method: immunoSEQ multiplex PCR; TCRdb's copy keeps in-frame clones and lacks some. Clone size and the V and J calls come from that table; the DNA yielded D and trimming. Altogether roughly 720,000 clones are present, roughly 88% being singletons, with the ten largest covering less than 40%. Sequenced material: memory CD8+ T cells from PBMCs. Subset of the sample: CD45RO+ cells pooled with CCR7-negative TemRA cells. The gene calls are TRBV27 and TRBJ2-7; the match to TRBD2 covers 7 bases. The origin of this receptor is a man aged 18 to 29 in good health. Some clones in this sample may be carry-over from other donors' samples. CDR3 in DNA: TGTGCCAGCAGCGGACTAGACGGATCCTACGAGCAGTACTTC. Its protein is CASSGLDGSYEQYF.